The clone carrying this T cell receptor beta chain was seen only once. This entry is derived from a study of blood T cell repertoires in COVID-19. Sequenced by immunoSEQ multiplex PCR; TCRdb stores in-frame clones only, minus some. The table records about 96,000 clones, 85% to 90% of them present only once. The origin of this receptor is a human donor with COVID-19, enrolled during active disease. The donor label of this sample is uncertain. Sequenced: peripheral blood.

The CDR3 loop reads CASSAGGEDYGYTF. CDR3 DNA: TGTGCCAGCAGCGCAGGGGGCGAAGACTATGGCTACACCTTC. V usage is TRBV9 and J usage is TRBJ1-2; 8 bases fit TRBD1. Germline trimming cut 3 bases from V and 3 bases from J; bases unmatched to any gene: 4. Germline V gene sequence: CDR1 SGDLS, CDR2 YYNGEE. The CDR3 is 14 residues long. Looking up the rest from reference TRBV9 and TRBJ1-2 gives the full variable domain: DSGVTQTPKHLITATGQRVTLRCSPRSGDLSVYWYQQSLDQGLQFLIQYYNGEERAKGNILERFSAQQFPDLHSELNLSSLELGDSALYFCASSAGGEDYGYTFGSGTRLTVV.